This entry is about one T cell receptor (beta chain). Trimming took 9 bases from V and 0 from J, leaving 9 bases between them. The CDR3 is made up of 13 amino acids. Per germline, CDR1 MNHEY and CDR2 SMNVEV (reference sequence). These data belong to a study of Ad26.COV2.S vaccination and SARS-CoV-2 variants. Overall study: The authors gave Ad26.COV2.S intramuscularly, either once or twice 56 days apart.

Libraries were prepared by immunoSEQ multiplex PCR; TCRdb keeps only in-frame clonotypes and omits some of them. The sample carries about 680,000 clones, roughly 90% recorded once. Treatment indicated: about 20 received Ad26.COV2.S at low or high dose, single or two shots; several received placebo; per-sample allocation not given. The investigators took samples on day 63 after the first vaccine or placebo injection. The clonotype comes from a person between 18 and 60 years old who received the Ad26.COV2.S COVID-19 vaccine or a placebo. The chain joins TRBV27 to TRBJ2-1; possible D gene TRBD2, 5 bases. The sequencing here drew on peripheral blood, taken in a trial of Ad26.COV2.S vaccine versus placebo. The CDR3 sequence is CARGLSSYNEQFF. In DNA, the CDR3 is TGTGCCAGAGGACTCAGCTCCTACAATGAGCAGTTCTTC.